This passage covers 25 T cell receptor beta chains from one sample sequenced in a study of shared clonotypes between healthy human individuals. The method was immunoSEQ multiplex PCR; TCRdb's version includes in-frame clones alone and lacks a portion of them. The sample yields roughly 500,000 clones, about 96% seen once. The sample consisted of naive CD4+ T cells sorted from blood. Sample subset: CD45RA+ positively selected. The receptors shown here come from a woman aged 25 to 45 in good health.

V is TRBV5-1 and J is TRBJ1-1; perhaps TRBD1 as D (5 bases). The CDR3 has 11 residues. Trimming cost V 4 bases and J 9 bases, with 10 bases left between them. CDR1 is SGHRS, CDR2 YFSETQ, per germline. CDR3 amino acids: CASSIQDQAFF. CDR3 in DNA: TGCGCCAGCAGCATACAGGATCAAGCTTTCTTT.

The gene calls are TRBV5-6 and TRBJ1-1; D call uncertain. Germline V CDR1 and CDR2: SGHDT, YYEEEE. V shed 2 bases and J shed 7 bases, with 9 bases lying between them. This CDR3 contains 12 residues. The CDR3 sequence is CASSFGADEAFF. The CDR3 nucleotides are TGTGCCAGCAGCTTTGGAGCGGATGAAGCTTTCTTT.

The V and J genes are TRBV5-4 and TRBJ2-7; tentative D call: TRBD2 (6 bases). The germline V gene has CDR1 SGHNT and CDR2 YYREEE (reference sequence). Trimming took off 2 bases at V and 4 bases at J, with 7 bases between the two ends. The CDR3 length is 12 residues. As DNA, the CDR3 is TGTGCCAGCAGCTTCGGGAGTTACGAGCAGTACTTC. This encodes CASSFGSYEQYF.

V gene TRBV11-2 combines with J gene TRBJ2-7; 9 bases are shared with TRBD1. Looked up from germline, CDR1 is SGHAT and CDR2 is FQNNGV. This CDR3 comprises 15 residues. V gave up 0 bases and J gave up 2 bases; unmatched junction bases: 2. CDR3 DNA: TGTGCCAGCAGCTTAGATGGGACAGGGACCTACGAGCAGTACTTC. Amino acids: CASSLDGTGTYEQYF.

The gene calls are TRBV18 and TRBJ2-6; 12 nucleotides align to TRBD2. There are 18 residues in the CDR3. V lost 5 bases to trimming and J lost 0 bases; unmatched junction nucleotides: 5. CDR1 and CDR2 from the germline V gene are KGHSH and LQKENI. The CDR3 DNA reads as TGTGCCAGCTCATCAGGACTAGCGGGGCTCTCTGGGGCCAACGTCCTGACTTTC. Protein sequence: CASSSGLAGLSGANVLTF.

CDR3 sequence reads: CASSLGEGSRYEQYF. The CDR3 DNA is TGTGCCAGCAGCTTGGGGGAGGGTAGCCGCTACGAGCAGTACTTC. This chain uses TRBV5-4 with TRBJ2-7, with TRBD2 identical over 7 bases. CDR3 length: 15 amino acids. Trimming at V came to 0 bases and at J to 3 bases, leaving 6 bases not matched to a gene. Germline-derived CDR1 and CDR2 are SGHNT and YYREEE (reference sequence).

This clone came up once. The V and J genes are TRBV5-1 and TRBJ2-7, with 10 bases aligning to TRBD2. The CDR3 consists of 15 residues. Germline loops: CDR1 SGHRS, CDR2 YFSETQ. Trimming took 4 bases from V and 2 from J; bases not matched to a gene: 6. CDR3 DNA sequence: TGCGCCAGCAGCGGGACTAGCGTCGGTCCCTACGAGCAGTACTTC. Translated, it gives CASSGTSVGPYEQYF.

This rearrangement joins TRBV28 to TRBJ2-5, with TRBD1 matching 8 bases. The CDR3 extends over 14 amino acids. Losses at the gene ends were 5 bases for V and 1 base for J; bases not matched to a gene: 3. Germline loops: CDR1 MDHEN, CDR2 SYDVKM. The CDR3 protein is CASSDGQGQETQYF. DNA of the CDR3: TGTGCCAGCAGTGATGGACAGGGCCAAGAGACCCAGTACTTC.

CDR3 amino acids: CASSLGGEGKPQHF. The CDR3 DNA is TGTGCCAGCAGCTTAGGAGGGGAGGGGAAGCCCCAGCATTTT. The rearrangement joins TRBV7-6 to TRBJ1-5; D is possibly TRBD1 (5 bases). Deletions cut 1 base from V and 8 bases from J, with 12 bases between. The CDR3 runs 14 residues. Germline CDR1 SGHVS, CDR2 FNYEAQ. Looking up the rest from reference TRBV7-6 and TRBJ1-5 gives the full variable domain: GAGVSQSPRYKVTKRGQDVALRCDPISGHVSLYWYRQALGQGPEFLTYFNYEAQQDKSGLPNDRFSAERPEGSISTLTIQRTEQRDSAMYRCASSLGGEGKPQHFGDGTRLSIL.

This sequence joins TRBV19 and TRBJ2-2; TRBD2 matches at 12 bases. The germline V gene has CDR1 LNHDA and CDR2 SQIVND (reference sequence). CDR3 length: 16 residues. V lost 6 bases, J lost 1 base, and 3 bases stayed unmatched. The CDR3 protein is CASRGLAGKNTGELFF. Here the CDR3 DNA reads TGTGCCAGTAGAGGACTAGCGGGAAAGAACACCGGGGAGCTGTTTTTT.

The chain uses TRBV5-5 and TRBJ2-7; TRBD2 matches at 9 bases. With 4 bases clipped from V and 6 bases from J, the junction kept 17 bases outside the gene matches. CDR3 length: 17 residues. Germline values: CDR1 SGHKS, CDR2 YYEKEE (reference sequence). CDR3: CASSRPLAGPTLREQYF. The CDR3 DNA sequence: TGTGCCAGCAGCCGACCTCTAGCGGGACCTACCCTACGCGAGCAGTACTTC.

The V gene is TRBV5-1, the J gene TRBJ2-3, with D possibly TRBD2 on 5 matching bases. The germline V gene has CDR1 SGHRS and CDR2 YFSETQ. The length of the CDR3 is 15 residues. V was pared by 2 bases and J by 6 bases, with 16 bases between. CDR3: CASSFRTGSGDTQYF. The DNA for the CDR3 is TGCGCCAGCAGCTTTAGGACTGGATCAGGCGATACGCAGTATTTT.

This chain uses TRBV2 with TRBJ1-3; 9 bases agree with TRBD1. J gave up 1 base and V 8 bases, and 6 bases lay outside the gene matches. The CDR3 covers 15 residues. Germline loops: CDR1 SNHLY, CDR2 FYNNEI. In nucleotides, the CDR3 is TGTGCCAGCGGTATACAGGGGGCGTCTGGAAACACCATATATTTT. Its protein product is CASGIQGASGNTIYF.

V is TRBV4-2 and J is TRBJ1-1; D gene ambiguous. V lost 0 bases to trimming and J lost 2 bases, with 13 bases between them. Germline V lookup: CDR1 LGHNA, CDR2 YNFKEQ. This CDR3 region has 16 residues. The CDR3 coding sequence is TGTGCCAGCAGCCAAGAGCCCGCCAGAGTTAACACTGAAGCTTTCTTT. Protein: CASSQEPARVNTEAFF.

The J gene is TRBJ1-1, the V gene TRBV18, with D possibly being TRBD1 (5 bases). The V gene lost 8 bases and the J gene lost 3 bases, with 10 bases spanning the gap. Germline assignment: CDR1 KGHSH and CDR2 LQKENI. The CDR3 contains 12 residues. The CDR3 nucleotides read TGTGCCAGCGAGGAAGGGGACACTGAAGCTTTCTTT. Translated: CASEEGDTEAFF. Full variable domain (outside the CDR3, taken from reference TRBV18 and TRBJ1-1): NAGVMQNPRHLVRRRGQEARLRCSPMKGHSHVYWYRQLPEEGLKFMVYLQKENIIDESGMPKERFSAEFPKEGPSILRIQQVVRGDSAAYFCASEEGDTEAFFGQGTRLTVV.

The gene calls are TRBV29-1 and TRBJ2-5; 11 bases fit TRBD2. V lost 7 bases and J lost 1; bases outside the gene matches: 8. Germline V gives CDR1 SQVTM, CDR2 ANQGSEA. This CDR3 contains 15 residues. This CDR3 reads CSGSGTSGGQETQYF. CDR3 DNA: TGCAGCGGATCCGGGACTAGCGGTGGCCAAGAGACCCAGTACTTC.

Of note for this clone: Other DNA sequences of this sample code for an identical CDR3. V is TRBV28 and J is TRBJ2-3; no clear D gene. Trimming stripped 1 base from V and 6 bases from J, with 5 bases between. Looked up from germline, CDR1 is MDHEN and CDR2 is SYDVKM. CDR3 length: 12 amino acids. The CDR3 loop reads CASSLLADTQYF. CDR3 bases: TGTGCCAGCAGTTTATTGGCTGATACGCAGTATTTT.

The chain recombines TRBV27 with TRBJ2-3; the D is unclear. From germline, CDR1 is MNHEY and CDR2 SMNVEV (reference sequence). The CDR3 is 19 amino acids. V lost 1 base to trimming and J lost 1 base, with 21 bases between them. The CDR3 is CASSLWGSSPHMGTDTQYF. The CDR3 bases are TGTGCCAGCAGTTTATGGGGTAGCTCCCCCCACATGGGCACAGATACGCAGTATTTT.

V is TRBV9 and J is TRBJ1-1; D remains ambiguous. The CDR3 contains 13 residues. V was shortened by 0 bases and J by 5 bases, with 8 bases between the two germline ends. Germline CDR1 SGDLS, CDR2 YYNGEE. This chain's CDR3 is CASSVGVGTEAFF. The CDR3 coding sequence is TGTGCCAGCAGCGTAGGGGTGGGAACTGAAGCTTTCTTT.

The chain employs TRBV18 and TRBJ1-1, with D perhaps matching TRBD1 (5 bases). The CDR3 is made up of 16 amino acids. Trimming removed 6 bases from V and 6 bases from J, with 23 bases in between. Germline V gene data show CDR1 as KGHSH and CDR2 as LQKENI. The CDR3: CASSRGDPANLAEAFF. DNA of the CDR3: TGTGCCAGCTCCCGAGGGGACCCAGCGAACCTAGCTGAAGCTTTCTTT.

The chain links TRBV29-1 to TRBJ1-2; 7 nucleotides agree with TRBD1. The CDR3 sequence is 12 residues long. V gave up 7 bases and J gave up 7 bases; unmatched junction bases: 9. Looked up from germline, CDR1 is SQVTM and CDR2 is ANQGSEA. Written as DNA, the CDR3 is TGCAGCGGTTATACAGGGGCCTCTGGCTACACCTTC. Its translation: CSGYTGASGYTF.

This CDR3 reads CASSSRTGMPGGTEAFF. The CDR3 bases are TGTGCCAGCAGCTCCCGGACAGGGATGCCTGGGGGCACTGAAGCTTTCTTT. The rearrangement joins TRBV5-4 to TRBJ1-1; 8 bases agree with TRBD1. The V and J ends lost 3 bases and 4 bases, in that order; junction bases with no gene match: 14. The CDR3 runs 17 residues. Looked up from germline, CDR1 is SGHNT and CDR2 is YYREEE (reference sequence).

The CDR3 DNA reads as TGTGCCAGTAGTAAGGAGGTTAGCTCTGGAAACACCATATATTTT. Protein: CASSKEVSSGNTIYF. The chain has TRBV19 and TRBJ1-3; no reliable D call. Trimming removed 4 bases from V and 0 bases from J, with 10 bases in between. This CDR3 comprises 15 residues. Germline V gene data show CDR1 as LNHDA and CDR2 as SQIVND (reference sequence).

This rearrangement joins TRBV2 to TRBJ2-7; 10 positions agree with TRBD1. Unmatched junction bases numbered 5, after V lost 6 bases and J lost 3 bases. CDR3 length: 14 amino acids. Germline CDR1 SNHLY, CDR2 FYNNEI. As DNA, the CDR3 is TGTGCCAGCAGGGAGGGGACAGGGGTCTACGAGCAGTACTTC. This sequence encodes CASREGTGVYEQYF.

This rearrangement joins TRBV5-1 to TRBJ2-7; no clear D. The CDR3 sequence is 14 residues long. V lost 0 bases and J lost 1, with 8 bases in between. Germline CDR1 SGHRS, CDR2 YFSETQ. CDR3 coding DNA: TGCGCCAGCAGCTTGGACACAAATTCCTACGAGCAGTACTTC. Translated: CASSLDTNSYEQYF.